The 18 T cell receptor beta chains listed next were all sequenced from one sample in a study of early T cells in non-severe SARS-CoV-2 infection. One entry per CDR3 protein results from TCRdb running MiXCR on the 5' RACE reads. Among 65,000 to 95,000 distinct CDR3 sequences listed, less than 5.5% were seen once. The sample here was whole blood, taken at baseline. The receptors shown here come from an adult who was a healthcare worker with PCR-confirmed SARS-CoV-2 infection or an uninfected control (not recorded which).

At least ten counts were recorded for this clonotype. The rearrangement uses TRBV27 and TRBJ1-2; 9 bases map to TRBD1. Trimming at V came to 6 bases and at J to 7 bases, leaving 9 bases not matched to a gene. CDR1 and CDR2 (germline): MNHEY, SMNVEV (reference sequence). The CDR3 totals 14 residues. CDR3 DNA sequence: TGTGCCAGCAGACTCGACAGGGGGAGAGGTGGCTACACCTTC. Its protein product is CASRLDRGRGGYTF.

The V call is TRBV6-5, the J call TRBJ2-3; tentatively, D is TRBD1 or TRBD2 (5 bases each). Germline V gives CDR1 MNHEY, CDR2 SVGAGI. This CDR3 has 14 amino acids. Deletions cut 2 bases from V and 6 bases from J, with 12 bases between. The CDR3 DNA reads as TGTGCCAGCAGTTACCGGACACAGCGGGATACGCAGTATTTT. Translated: CASSYRTQRDTQYF.

In this sample, this clonotype turned up many times. V is TRBV10-2 and J is TRBJ2-1, with TRBD2 identical over 12 bases. The germline CDR1 and CDR2 sequences are WSHSY and SAAADI. This CDR3 region has 13 residues. The J segment lost 4 bases and the V segment lost 9 bases, leaving 1 base of the junction unmatched. Here the CDR3 DNA reads TGCGCCAGTGGACTAGCGGGGTACAATGAGCAGTTCTTC. Translating it yields CASGLAGYNEQFF.

The V and J genes are TRBV5-1 and TRBJ2-2; tentative D call: TRBD2 (6 bases). In germline, CDR1 is SGHRS, CDR2 YFSETQ. The V end lost 4 bases, the J end lost 1 base, and 11 bases lay between the germline ends. The CDR3 is 15 amino acids. The CDR3 loop reads CASSREPWNTGELFF. The CDR3, as DNA: TGCGCCAGCAGCCGGGAGCCATGGAACACCGGGGAGCTGTTTTTT.

This clonotype has ten or more counts. This chain connects TRBV20-1 to TRBJ1-2, with D uncertain. The germline V and J ends were trimmed by 6 bases and 0 bases, with 14 bases remaining between them. Germline V CDR1 and CDR2: DFQATT, SNEGSKA (reference sequence). The CDR3 runs 14 residues. As DNA, the CDR3 is TGCAGTGCCCCCGAGGGTCCAGCTAACTATGGCTACACCTTC. As protein: CSAPEGPANYGYTF.

This clonotype came up many times. The chain couples TRBV30 to TRBJ1-1; D is possibly TRBD1 (6 bases). V was cut by 4 bases and J by 0 bases, with 9 bases left in between. Germline V gene data show CDR1 as GTSNPN and CDR2 as SVGIG (reference sequence). The CDR3 is 13 residues long. The CDR3 DNA is TGTGCCTGGATGGGGGACATGAACACTGAAGCTTTCTTT. It codes for CAWMGDMNTEAFF. The full variable domain, in which reference TRBV30 and TRBJ1-1 provide the parts outside the CDR3, is SQTIHQWPATLVQPVGSPLSLECTVEGTSNPNLYWYRQAAGRGLQLLFYSVGIGQISSEVPQNLSASRPQDRQFILSSKKLLLSDSGFYLCAWMGDMNTEAFFGQGTRLTVV.

This clonotype showed up many times. This chain uses TRBV5-1 with TRBJ2-1, with unresolved D. The CDR3 has 13 residues. The V and J ends lost 1 base and 2 bases respectively, with 4 bases between them. Germline V gives CDR1 SGHRS, CDR2 YFSETQ. As DNA, the CDR3 is TGCGCCAGCAGCTTGTATACCTACAATGAGCAGTTCTTC. Its translation is CASSLYTYNEQFF.

This clonotype came up many times. This chain connects TRBV28 to TRBJ1-1, with D unresolved. CDR3 length: 12 amino acids. Trimming left V 6 bases short and J 3 bases short, with 8 bases between. Looked up from germline, CDR1 is MDHEN and CDR2 is SYDVKM. In DNA form, the CDR3 reads TGTGCCAGCAGCCTCTGGGACACTGAAGCTTTCTTT. This gives the protein CASSLWDTEAFF.

The CDR3 DNA reads TGCGCCAGCAGCTTGGGACCGCTGAACACCGGGGAGCTGTTTTTT. Translated, it gives CASSLGPLNTGELFF. The gene calls are TRBV5-1 and TRBJ2-2; D remains unclear. V lost 0 bases to trimming and J lost 1 base, with 7 bases between them. The CDR3 sequence is 15 residues long. Germline CDR1 SGHRS, CDR2 YFSETQ.

In this sample, this clonotype turned up a few times. This chain uses TRBV30 with TRBJ2-5; TRBD1 aligns across 9 bases. In germline, CDR1 is GTSNPN, CDR2 SVGIG (reference sequence). This CDR3 region has 13 residues. Trimming took 2 bases from V and 5 from J; bases not matched to a gene: 3. The CDR3 spells CAWSTGGRETQYF. In DNA form, the CDR3 reads TGTGCCTGGAGTACAGGGGGCAGGGAGACCCAGTACTTC.

This chain joins TRBV4-1 and TRBJ2-7, with 10 bases identical to TRBD1. The junction had 8 bases not matched to a gene; V was cut back by 0 bases and J by 9 bases. Germline CDR1 and CDR2: MGHRA and YSYEKL. The CDR3 spans 15 residues. The CDR3 DNA reads as TGCGCCAGCAGCCAAGATGGGGGACAGGGGATCGGGCAGTACTTC. Its protein is CASSQDGGQGIGQYF.

This clonotype was counted at least ten times. The rearrangement links TRBV29-1 to TRBJ2-2; TRBD2 matches 9 bases. The CDR3 has 16 amino acids. V gave up 2 bases and J gave up 5 bases; unmatched junction bases: 9. Germline CDR1 SQVTM, CDR2 ANQGSEA. The CDR3 reads CSVESGASGITGELFF. CDR3 in DNA: TGCAGCGTTGAAAGCGGCGCTAGCGGGATAACCGGGGAGCTGTTTTTT.

At least ten counts were recorded for this clonotype. This rearrangement joins TRBV6-1 to TRBJ2-7; no definite D call. Germline-derived CDR1 and CDR2 are MNHNS and SASEGT. The CDR3 covers 14 residues. Trimming stripped 2 bases from V and 2 bases from J, with 10 bases between. The CDR3 DNA reads as TGTGCCAGCAGTGAAAATAGGCCCCCCTACGAGCAGTACTTC. It encodes CASSENRPPYEQYF.

This clonotype showed up many times. The genes are TRBV28 and TRBJ1-5; a weak D match, TRBD1 (5 bases). The CDR3 loop spans 15 amino acids. Trimming removed 3 bases from V and 6 bases from J, with 15 bases in between. Germline values: CDR1 MDHEN, CDR2 SYDVKM. CDR3 protein: CASSFRIRGSQPQHF. CDR3 DNA: TGTGCCAGCAGTTTTCGTATTAGGGGAAGTCAGCCCCAGCATTTT.

The table lists this clonotype with many counts. The rearrangement joins TRBV3-1 to TRBJ1-1; TRBD1 might be the D (5 bases). The germline V and J ends were trimmed by 6 bases and 4 bases, with 12 bases remaining between them. CDR1 is LGHDT and CDR2 is YNNKEL in the germline V gene (reference sequence). CDR3 length equals 13 residues. In nucleotides, the CDR3 is TGTGCCAGCAGTCCTCGGGGCGGCACTGAAGCTTTCTTT. This codes for CASSPRGGTEAFF.

This clonotype was seen only a few times. This chain links TRBV7-6 with TRBJ2-2; 8 nucleotides match TRBD1. The length of the CDR3 is 15 residues. V dropped 5 bases and J dropped 0; count of bases not matched to a gene: 2. The V gene's germline CDR1 is SGHVS and CDR2 FNYEAQ. The CDR3 bases are TGTGCCAGCAGCGTGGGACAGGCGAACACCGGGGAGCTGTTTTTT. Protein sequence: CASSVGQANTGELFF.

This clonotype has ten or more counts. The chain is built from TRBV29-1 and TRBJ2-1; 12 bases line up with TRBD1. Unmatched junction bases numbered 9, after V lost 5 bases and J lost 7 bases. The CDR3 is 15 amino acids. Germline CDR1 is SQVTM and CDR2 is ANQGSEA. CDR3 in amino acids: CSVRMGTGGRNEQFF. The CDR3 nucleotides read TGCAGCGTTAGAATGGGGACAGGGGGCAGGAATGAGCAGTTCTTC.

CDR3 sequence: CSHSEGRSGTEAFF. CDR3 bases: TGCAGCCACAGTGAGGGGAGAAGTGGGACTGAAGCTTTCTTT. The V gene is TRBV29-1, the J gene TRBJ1-1, with a weak D call TRBD1 (5 bases). The length of the CDR3 is 14 residues. The germline V and J ends were trimmed by 8 bases and 5 bases, with 21 bases remaining between them. The V gene's germline CDR1 is SQVTM and CDR2 ANQGSEA.